This is a list of T cell receptor beta chains from one sample in a study of blood T cell repertoires in COVID-19. The assay was immunoSEQ multiplex PCR, and TCRdb's table has in-frame clones only and misses some. Of 72,000 or so clones in the sample, around nine tenths were seen once. Sequenced input: peripheral blood. These receptors all stem from a woman aged 60-75 years with acute or convalescent COVID-19. The CDR3 runs from the conserved cysteine through the conserved F or W. Fields, in order: V gene, J gene, D gene, clone size, CDR3 DNA, CDR3 protein. The D gene is left open where the match is weak. Some rows have no size entry. The others give once, few or many, or a class for an expanded clone.

TRBV11-3	TRBJ2-7	.	.	TGTGCCAGCAGCTTAGATGGCACCGGGGAGCAGTACTTC	CASSLDGTGEQYF
TRBV5-6	TRBJ1-3	TRBD1	.	TGTGCCAGCAGCTCCCCGACAGGGAGCTCTGGAAACACCATATATTTT	CASSSPTGSSGNTIYF
TRBV7-8	TRBJ2-5	.	.	TGTGCCAGCAGCTTACGCAGGGCTGGGCCCCAAGAGACCCAGTACTTC	CASSLRRAGPQETQYF
TRBV30	TRBJ1-2	TRBD1	.	TGTGCCTGCGGACAGGGAGGGGACTATGGCTACACCTTC	CACGQGGDYGYTF
TRBV5-1	TRBJ1-3	.	.	TGCGCCAGCCGGAATAGCGAGTCTGGAAACACCATATATTTT	CASRNSESGNTIYF
TRBV30	TRBJ1-1	.	.	TGTGCCTGGAGTGTAGGGGGTGAAACTTTCTTT	CAWSVGGETFF
TRBV19	TRBJ1-4	TRBD1	.	TGTGCCAGTAGTACCGGGACAGGGTTTCCGGCTAATGAAAAACTGTTTTTT	CASSTGTGFPANEKLFF
TRBV18	TRBJ2-1	TRBD2	.	TGTGCCAGCTCACCAATGACTAGCGGGGGGGCCAAGTATATCCACAATGAGCAGTTCTTC	CASSPMTSGGAKYIHNEQFF
TRBV28	TRBJ1-2	.	.	TGTGCCAGCAGTTTACTGGGGGCGCGGGGCTACACCTTC	CASSLLGARGYTF
TRBV5-1	TRBJ2-5	.	.	TGCGCCAGCAGCTTGGGTACAGGGTTAGAGACCCAGTACTTC	CASSLGTGLETQYF
TRBV3-1/TRBV3-2	TRBJ2-7	.	.	TGTGCCAGCAGCCTCGGTACAGTTTCCTACGAGCAGTACTTC	CASSLGTVSYEQYF
TRBV4-1	TRBJ2-7	TRBD1	.	TGCGCCAGCAGCCAATTCGGGACAGGAAGTCCCTACGAGCAGTACTTC	CASSQFGTGSPYEQYF
TRBV15	TRBJ2-6	.	.	TGTGCCACCAGCAGAGATCGGGAGTCTGGGGCCAACGTCCTGACTTTC	CATSRDRESGANVLTF
TRBV10-3	TRBJ2-5	TRBD1	.	TGTGCCATCAGTGTGGACAGGAGGGAGACCCAGTACTTC	CAISVDRRETQYF
TRBV29-1	TRBJ1-2	TRBD1	.	TGCAGCGTAGGGACAGGGGAGAAGTATGGCTACACCTTC	CSVGTGEKYGYTF
TRBV7-2	TRBJ2-5	TRBD2	.	TGTGCCAGCAGTATGACTAGCGGCAGAGAGACCCAGTACTTC	CASSMTSGRETQYF
TRBV28	TRBJ1-3	.	.	TGTGCCAGCAGTTTCGGCGGTGGAAACACCATATATTTT	CASSFGGGNTIYF
TRBV3-1/TRBV3-2	TRBJ2-1	.	once	TGTGCCAGCAGCCCGCGTTACAATGAGCAGTTCTTC	CASSPRYNEQFF
TRBV24-1	TRBJ1-5	.	.	TGTGCCACCAGTGATGAAAGCCAGCCCCAGCATTTT	CATSDESQPQHF
TRBV6-1	TRBJ2-2	TRBD2	.	TGTGCCAGCAGTGGGGGACTGGCGGGGGTAGCCGGGGAGCTGTTTTTT	CASSGGLAGVAGELFF
TRBV7-3	TRBJ2-3	.	.	TGTGCCAGCAGCTTGGACTCCGGCACAGATACGCAGTATTTT	CASSLDSGTDTQYF
TRBV19	TRBJ1-1	TRBD1	.	TGTGCCAGTAGTATTCGCAGGGGGCGGGAAGCTTTCTTT	CASSIRRGREAFF
TRBV25-1	TRBJ1-1	TRBD1	.	TGTGCCAGCAGTAAGTTCGGACAGGGCTTGGTCACTGAAGCTTTCTTT	CASSKFGQGLVTEAFF
TRBV5-1	TRBJ1-2	TRBD1	few	TGCGCCAGCACCTTCCAAGCGGGGACAGGGCCTAACTATGGCTACACCTTC	CASTFQAGTGPNYGYTF
TRBV7-8	TRBJ1-2	TRBD1	.	TGTGCCAGCAGCCTTGGGACAGGGGGGTCCGGTGGCTACACCTTC	CASSLGTGGSGGYTF
TRBV7-3	TRBJ2-2	.	.	TGTGCCAGCAGCTTAGCGGCTGTCGGGGAGCTGTTTTTT	CASSLAAVGELFF
TRBV5-4	TRBJ2-2	TRBD2	.	TGTGCCAGCAGCTCCGGGGGGGGGACCGGGGAGCTGTTTTTT	CASSSGGGTGELFF
TRBV10-1	TRBJ2-5	.	.	TGCGCCAGCAGCCCCGCCGGGAGTCAAGAGACCCAGTACTTC	CASSPAGSQETQYF
TRBV5-5	TRBJ2-5	.	.	TGTGCCAGCAGCCCACAGGGTTATGGGGAGACCCAGTACTTC	CASSPQGYGETQYF
TRBV7-3	TRBJ2-2	TRBD2	once	TGTGCCAGCAGCTCTACTAGCGGGGGGTCAGACGGGGAGCTGTTTTTT	CASSSTSGGSDGELFF
TRBV5-5	TRBJ2-5	TRBD2	.	TGTGCCAGCAGCTTGGGATTTAGCGGGGGAGCCGGGGAGACCCAGTACTTC	CASSLGFSGGAGETQYF
TRBV7-2	TRBJ1-6	.	.	TGTGCCAGCAGCGTTACGACAGGTCCTCAATCACCCCTCCACTTT	CASSVTTGPQSPLHF
TRBV3-1/TRBV3-2	TRBJ1-3	.	few	TGTGCCAGCAGCACCGACAGATCAAACACCATATATTTT	CASSTDRSNTIYF
TRBV5-1	TRBJ2-7	.	.	TGCGCCAGCAGCTTCGATAGGACGGGGGAGCAGTACTTC	CASSFDRTGEQYF
TRBV9	TRBJ2-7	TRBD2	few	TGTGCCAGCAGCGTAGGTGGAAAGGGAGGGTACGAGCAGTACTTC	CASSVGGKGGYEQYF
TRBV5-1	TRBJ1-2	.	.	TGCGCCAGCAGCCGGGTTGGACAGAACTATGGCTACACCTTC	CASSRVGQNYGYTF
TRBV7-2	TRBJ2-3	.	.	TGTGCCAGCAGCTTAGCGAAAGGGGCAGGGATTAGAGATACGCAGTATTTT	CASSLAKGAGIRDTQYF
TRBV18	TRBJ1-3	.	.	TGTGCCAGCTCACCAGGAGGGACTGGAAACACCATATATTTT	CASSPGGTGNTIYF
TRBV7-9	TRBJ1-2	.	.	TGTGCCAGCAGCTTAACAGCCCATGGCTACACCTTC	CASSLTAHGYTF
TRBV6-5	TRBJ1-2	.	few	TGTGCCAGCAGGCCTCAGGCGTCGTCGGGCTACACCTTC	CASRPQASSGYTF
TRBV6-5	TRBJ1-2	.	.	TGTGCCAGCAGTTACTCGAGAAGGGGAGGCTACACCTTC	CASSYSRRGGYTF
TRBV28	TRBJ2-2	.	.	TGTGCCAGCAGTTTAGCCAGCGGCACCGGGGAGCTGTTTTTT	CASSLASGTGELFF
TRBV11-2	TRBJ2-3	TRBD1	.	TGTGCCAGCAGTCTTAACAGGGGCGGGGATACGCAGTATTTT	CASSLNRGGDTQYF
TRBV5-1	TRBJ2-6	.	.	TGCGCCAGCAGCCCGGGGATAGTCTCTGGGGCCAACGTCCTGACTTTC	CASSPGIVSGANVLTF
TRBV5-1	TRBJ2-1	TRBD1	.	TGCGCCAGCAGCTTCGGGACAGGGAGCAGCTCCTACAATGAGCAGTTCTTC	CASSFGTGSSSYNEQFF